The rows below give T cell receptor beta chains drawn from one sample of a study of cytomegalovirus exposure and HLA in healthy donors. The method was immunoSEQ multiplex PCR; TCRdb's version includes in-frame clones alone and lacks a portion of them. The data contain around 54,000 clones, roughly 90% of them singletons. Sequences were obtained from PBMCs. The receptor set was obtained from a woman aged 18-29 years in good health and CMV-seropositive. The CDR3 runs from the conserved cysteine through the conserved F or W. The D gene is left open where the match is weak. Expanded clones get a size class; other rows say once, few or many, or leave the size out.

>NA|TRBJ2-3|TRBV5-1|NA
CASSSGFIDTDTQYF
TGCGCCAGCAGCTCGGGGTTTATTGATACAGATACGCAGTATTTT
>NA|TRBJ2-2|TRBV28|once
CASSLDEDTGELFF
TGTGCCAGCAGTTTAGACGAGGACACCGGGGAGCTGTTTTTT
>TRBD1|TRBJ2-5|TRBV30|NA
CAWTGGRETQYF
TGTGCCTGGACAGGGGGCCGGGAGACCCAGTACTTC
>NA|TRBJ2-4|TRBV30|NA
CAWSTQGANIQYF
TGTGCCTGGAGTACCCAGGGTGCAAACATTCAGTACTTC
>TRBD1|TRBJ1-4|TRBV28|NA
CASSSQGARDEKLFF
TGTGCCAGCAGTTCACAGGGGGCGCGGGACGAAAAACTGTTTTTT
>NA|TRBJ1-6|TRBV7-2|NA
CASSLDESSYNSPLHF
TGTGCCAGCAGCTTAGATGAGAGCTCCTATAATTCACCCCTCCACTTT
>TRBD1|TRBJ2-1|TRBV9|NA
CASSDYRGGNNEQFF
TGTGCCAGCAGCGACTACAGGGGTGGGAACAATGAGCAGTTCTTC
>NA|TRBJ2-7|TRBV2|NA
CASRPPPGVYEQYF
TGTGCCAGCAGACCCCCCCCGGGGGTTTACGAGCAGTACTTC
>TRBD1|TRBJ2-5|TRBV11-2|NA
CASSLDFGTGEETQYF
TGTGCCAGCAGCTTAGATTTTGGGACAGGGGAAGAGACCCAGTACTTC
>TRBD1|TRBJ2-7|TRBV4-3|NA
CASSQDRDSSYEQYF
TGCGCCAGCAGCCAAGATAGGGACAGTTCCTACGAGCAGTACTTC
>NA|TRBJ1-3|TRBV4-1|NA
CASSRQGSGNTIYF
TGCGCCAGCAGCCGCCAGGGTTCGGGAAACACCATATATTTT
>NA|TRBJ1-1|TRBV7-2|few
CASSLYGNQNTEAFF
TGTGCCAGCAGCTTATATGGCAACCAGAACACTGAAGCTTTCTTT
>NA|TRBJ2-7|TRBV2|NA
CASSPTGYEQYF
TGTGCCAGCAGTCCGACAGGCTACGAGCAGTACTTC
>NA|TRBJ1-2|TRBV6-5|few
CASSQGGGAQGYTF
TGTGCCAGCAGCCAAGGAGGGGGGGCGCAGGGCTACACCTTC
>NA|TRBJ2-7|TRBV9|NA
CASSVGELPYEQYF
TGTGCCAGCAGCGTAGGCGAGCTTCCCTACGAGCAGTACTTC
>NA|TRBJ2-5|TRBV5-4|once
CASSSRGLQETQYF
TGTGCCAGCAGCTCCAGGGGTCTCCAGGAGACCCAGTACTTC
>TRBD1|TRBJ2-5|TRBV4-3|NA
CASSQVPGGGETQYF
TGCGCCAGCAGCCAAGTCCCAGGGGGCGGAGAGACCCAGTACTTC
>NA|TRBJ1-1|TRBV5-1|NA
CASSLRDTLVTEAFF
TGCGCCAGCAGCTTGAGGGACACCCTTGTCACTGAAGCTTTCTTT
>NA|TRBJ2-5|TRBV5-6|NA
CASSAHLGAERETQYF
TGTGCCAGCAGCGCCCACCTAGGAGCTGAGAGGGAGACCCAGTACTTC
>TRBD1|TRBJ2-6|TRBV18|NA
CASSTRTGKDSGANVLTF
TGTGCCAGCTCTACCCGGACAGGCAAAGACTCTGGGGCCAACGTCCTGACTTTC
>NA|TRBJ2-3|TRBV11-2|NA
CASKGGGTDTQYF
TGTGCCAGCAAAGGAGGCGGCACAGATACGCAGTATTTT
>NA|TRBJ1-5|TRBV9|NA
CASSNDLGGQPQHF
TGTGCCAGCAGCAACGACTTAGGTGGTCAGCCCCAGCATTTT
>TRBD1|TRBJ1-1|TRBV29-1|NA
CSIRPGGTEAFF
TGCAGCATCCGCCCAGGGGGGACTGAAGCTTTCTTT
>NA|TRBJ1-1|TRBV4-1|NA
CASSQGTGSSSYMNTEAFF
TGCGCCAGCAGCCAGGGTACAGGGTCTTCTTCGTATATGAACACTGAAGCTTTCTTT
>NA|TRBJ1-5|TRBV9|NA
CASSATSAGNQPQHF
TGTGCCAGCAGCGCAACGTCGGCGGGGAATCAGCCCCAGCATTTT
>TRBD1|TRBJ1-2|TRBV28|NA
CASSPGQGRLVNYGYTF
TGTGCCAGCAGTCCCGGACAGGGTCGTCTGGTGAACTATGGCTACACCTTC
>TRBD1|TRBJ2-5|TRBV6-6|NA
CASSLRDRGVQETQYF
TGTGCCAGCAGTTTACGGGACAGGGGGGTACAGGAGACCCAGTACTTC
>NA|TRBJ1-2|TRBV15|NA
CATSNPGKGYGYTF
TGTGCCACCAGCAACCCAGGGAAGGGCTATGGCTACACCTTC
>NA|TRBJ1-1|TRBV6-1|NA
CASSERAGSEAFF
TGTGCCAGCAGTGAGCGAGCCGGGTCTGAAGCTTTCTTT
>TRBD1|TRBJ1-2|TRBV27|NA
CASSLLADRGWDGYTF
TGTGCCAGCAGTTTATTAGCGGACAGGGGTTGGGATGGCTACACCTTC
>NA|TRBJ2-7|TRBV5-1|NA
CASSLVGGSGYYEQYF
TGCGCCAGCAGCTTGGTTGGTGGCTCGGGGTACTACGAGCAGTACTTC
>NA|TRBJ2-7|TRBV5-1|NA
CASSLEWGPSYEQYF
TGCGCCAGCAGCTTGGAATGGGGGCCCTCCTACGAGCAGTACTTC
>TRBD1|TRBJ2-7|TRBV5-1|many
CASSLLTGAYEQYF
TGCGCCAGCAGCCTCTTGACAGGGGCCTACGAGCAGTACTTC
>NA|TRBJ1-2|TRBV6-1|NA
CASSERYRDGYTF
TGTGCCAGCAGTGAAAGGTACAGAGACGGCTACACCTTC
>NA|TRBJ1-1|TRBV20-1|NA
CSATGIAEAFF
TGCAGTGCTACCGGGATCGCTGAAGCTTTCTTT
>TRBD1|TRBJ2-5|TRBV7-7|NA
CASSDRAGETQYF
TGTGCTAGCAGCGACAGGGCGGGAGAGACCCAGTACTTC
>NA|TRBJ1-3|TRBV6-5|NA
CASSLSDGDTIYF
TGTGCCAGCAGTCTTAGTGACGGGGACACCATATATTTT
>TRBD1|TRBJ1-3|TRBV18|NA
CASSPPSRGNTIYF
TGTGCCAGCTCACCACCTTCCAGGGGGAACACCATATATTTT
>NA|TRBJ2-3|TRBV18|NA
CATVRWGQGTDTQYF
TGTGCCACCGTACGATGGGGGCAGGGTACAGATACGCAGTATTTT
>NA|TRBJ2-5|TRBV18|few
CASSPPTSAAETQYF
TGTGCCAGCTCACCACCTACCAGCGCAGCGGAGACCCAGTACTTC
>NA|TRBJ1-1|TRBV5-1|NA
CASSFGVGGTEAFF
TGCGCCAGCAGCTTCGGGGTCGGGGGCACTGAAGCTTTCTTT
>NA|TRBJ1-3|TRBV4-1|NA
CASSQSGGTGNTIYF
TGCGCCAGCAGCCAGTCGGGGGGCACTGGAAACACCATATATTTT
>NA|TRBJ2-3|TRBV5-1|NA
CASNAEGRVTDTQYF
TGCGCCAGCAACGCGGAGGGCCGAGTCACAGATACGCAGTATTTT
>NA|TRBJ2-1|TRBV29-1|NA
CSVERGGQGAPQFF
TGCAGCGTTGAAAGGGGGGGCCAGGGGGCACCCCAGTTCTTC
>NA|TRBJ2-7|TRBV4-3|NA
CASSQVVLGPGFNEQYF
TGCGCCAGCAGCCAAGTTGTTTTGGGGCCAGGGTTCAACGAGCAGTACTTC
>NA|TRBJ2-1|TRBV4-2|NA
CASSHLDRIEQFF
TGTGCCAGCAGCCACCTCGACAGAATTGAGCAGTTCTTC